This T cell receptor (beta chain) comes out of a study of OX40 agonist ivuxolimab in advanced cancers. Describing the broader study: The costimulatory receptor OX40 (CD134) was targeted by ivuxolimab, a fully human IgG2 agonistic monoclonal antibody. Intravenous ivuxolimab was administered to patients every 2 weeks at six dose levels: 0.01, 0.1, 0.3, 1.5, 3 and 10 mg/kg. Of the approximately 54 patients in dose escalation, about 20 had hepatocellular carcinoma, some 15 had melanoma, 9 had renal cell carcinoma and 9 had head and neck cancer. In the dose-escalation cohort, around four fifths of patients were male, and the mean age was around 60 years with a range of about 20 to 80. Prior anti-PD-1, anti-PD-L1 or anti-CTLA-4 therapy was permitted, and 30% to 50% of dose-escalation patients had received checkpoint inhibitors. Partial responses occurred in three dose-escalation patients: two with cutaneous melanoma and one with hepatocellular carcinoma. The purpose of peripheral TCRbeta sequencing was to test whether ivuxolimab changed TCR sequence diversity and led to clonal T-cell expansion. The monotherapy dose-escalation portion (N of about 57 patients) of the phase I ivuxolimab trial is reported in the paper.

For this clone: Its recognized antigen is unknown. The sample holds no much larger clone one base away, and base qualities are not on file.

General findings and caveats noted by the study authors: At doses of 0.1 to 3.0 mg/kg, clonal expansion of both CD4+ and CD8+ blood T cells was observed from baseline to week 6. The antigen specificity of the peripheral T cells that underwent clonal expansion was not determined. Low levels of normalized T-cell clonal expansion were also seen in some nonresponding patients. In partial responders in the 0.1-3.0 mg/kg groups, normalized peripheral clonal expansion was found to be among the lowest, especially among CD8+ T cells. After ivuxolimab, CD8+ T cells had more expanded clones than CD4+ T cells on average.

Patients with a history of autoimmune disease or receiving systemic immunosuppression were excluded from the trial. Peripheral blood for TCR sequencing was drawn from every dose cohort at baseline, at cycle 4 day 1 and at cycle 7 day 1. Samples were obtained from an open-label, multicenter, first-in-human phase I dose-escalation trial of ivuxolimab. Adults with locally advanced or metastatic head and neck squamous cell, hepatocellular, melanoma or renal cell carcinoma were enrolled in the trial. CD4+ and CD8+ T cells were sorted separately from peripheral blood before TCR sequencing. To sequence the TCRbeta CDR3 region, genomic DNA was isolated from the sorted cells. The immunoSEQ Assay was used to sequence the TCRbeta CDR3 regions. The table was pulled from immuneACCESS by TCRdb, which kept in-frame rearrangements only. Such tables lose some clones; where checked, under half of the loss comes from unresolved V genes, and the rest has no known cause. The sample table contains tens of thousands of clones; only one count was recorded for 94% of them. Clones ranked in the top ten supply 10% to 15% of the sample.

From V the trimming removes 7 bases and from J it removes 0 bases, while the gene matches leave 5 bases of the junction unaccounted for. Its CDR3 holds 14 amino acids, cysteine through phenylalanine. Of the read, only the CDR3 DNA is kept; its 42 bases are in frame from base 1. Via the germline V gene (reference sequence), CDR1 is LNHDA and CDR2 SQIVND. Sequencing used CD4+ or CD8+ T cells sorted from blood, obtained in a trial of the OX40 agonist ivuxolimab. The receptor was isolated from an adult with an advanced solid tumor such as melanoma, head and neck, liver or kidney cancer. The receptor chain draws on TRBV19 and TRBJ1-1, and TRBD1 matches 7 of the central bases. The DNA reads TGTGCCAGTAATAGACAGGGATTGAACACTGAAGCTTTCTTT. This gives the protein CASNRQGLNTEAFF.